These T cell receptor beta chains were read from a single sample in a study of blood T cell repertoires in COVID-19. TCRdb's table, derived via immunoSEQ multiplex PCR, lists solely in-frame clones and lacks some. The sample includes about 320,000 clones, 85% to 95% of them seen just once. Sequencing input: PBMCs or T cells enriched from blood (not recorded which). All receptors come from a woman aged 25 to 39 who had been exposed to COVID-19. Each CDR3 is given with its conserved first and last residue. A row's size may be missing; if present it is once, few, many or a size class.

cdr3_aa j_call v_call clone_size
CASSTQGPYEQYF TRBJ2-7 TRBV19 .
CASSLRGPSEAFF TRBJ1-1 TRBV5-8 .
CASSFRVQSATYEQYF TRBJ2-7 TRBV5-5 .
CATSDSNQPQHF TRBJ1-5 TRBV24-1 .
CASSQRGGGADEQFF TRBJ2-1 TRBV3-1/TRBV3-2 .
CASSRLTAVYEQYF TRBJ2-7 TRBV11-2 .
CASSQTQGARKLFF TRBJ1-4 TRBV9 .
CASSYELAGGQETQYF TRBJ2-5 TRBV6-6 once
CSVNTGDNSPLHF TRBJ1-6 TRBV29-1 .
CATSVGTGREMGYGYTF TRBJ1-2 TRBV15 .
CASSLAPAANTEAFF TRBJ1-1 TRBV7-2 .
CAWSHPFLYGTVEKLFF TRBJ1-4 TRBV30 .
CASSSIAGVQETQYF TRBJ2-5 TRBV11-1 .
CASSDSRWDREETQYF TRBJ2-5 TRBV6-4 .
CASSQGDSGLYGYTF TRBJ1-2 TRBV4-2 .
CASSQVDRGGALYGYTF TRBJ1-2 TRBV4-1 .
CATSGSGGSTDTQYF TRBJ2-3 TRBV24-1 .
CASSPSWPDYNSPLHF TRBJ1-6 TRBV6-6 .
CASSPGTGYGYTF TRBJ1-2 TRBV7-2 .
CASSDGGKSYNEQFF TRBJ2-1 TRBV9 medium-sized
CASSLAGSYEQYF TRBJ2-7 TRBV7-2 .
CASSQVQRGGYNEQFF TRBJ2-1 TRBV4-3 .
CATSEGAGGTQPQHF TRBJ1-5 TRBV24-1 .
CASSLGGRPNTGELFF TRBJ2-2 TRBV5-1 .
CASSSTADRDSSSPWTEAFF TRBJ1-1 TRBV13 .
CASSFWDSTGTDTQYF TRBJ2-3 TRBV5-1 .
CATSRAGTSGVSEQFF TRBJ2-1 TRBV15 .
CASSIRDRVIRGVNTEAFF TRBJ1-1 TRBV19 .